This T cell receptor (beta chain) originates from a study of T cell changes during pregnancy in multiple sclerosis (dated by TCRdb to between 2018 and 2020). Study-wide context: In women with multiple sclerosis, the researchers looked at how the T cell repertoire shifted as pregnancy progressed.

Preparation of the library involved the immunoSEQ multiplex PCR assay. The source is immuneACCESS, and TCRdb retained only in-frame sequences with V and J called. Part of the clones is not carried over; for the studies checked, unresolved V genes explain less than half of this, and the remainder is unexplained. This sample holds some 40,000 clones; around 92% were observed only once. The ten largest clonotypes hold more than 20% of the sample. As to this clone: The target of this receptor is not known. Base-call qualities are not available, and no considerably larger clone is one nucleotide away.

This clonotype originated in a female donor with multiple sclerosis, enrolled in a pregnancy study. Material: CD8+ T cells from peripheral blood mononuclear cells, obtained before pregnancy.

The DNA sequence is given as TGCGCCAGCAGCTTCCCCCCAGGGTCCCCCGGGGAGCTGTTTTTT. The encoded protein is CASSFPPGSPGELFF. In this chain, TRBV5-1 is recombined with TRBJ2-2; TRBD1 is a possible D gene, resting on 5 matching bases. V is pared back by 2 bases and J by 6 bases, with 14 bases lying between the germline termini. The CDR3 measures 15 amino acids from cysteine to phenylalanine. CDR3 DNA only is kept here, 45 bases in frame from base 1. The germline V gene provides CDR1 SGHRS and CDR2 YFSETQ.